The entry that follows covers one T cell receptor beta chain sequence. The sample originates from a study of blood T cell repertoires in COVID-19. Clones were read by immunoSEQ multiplex PCR, and TCRdb kept only the in-frame ones, dropping some. The data hold about 250,000 clones, with around 80% observed a single time. Input material: peripheral blood. This clonotype originated in a man older than 75 with acute or convalescent COVID-19.

CDR3 amino acids: CASSLWLAGGPEDTQYF. The CDR3 DNA reads TGTGCCAGCAGCTTGTGGCTAGCGGGGGGGCCAGAAGATACGCAGTATTTT. The rearrangement uses TRBV5-8 and TRBJ2-3, with TRBD2 matching over 12 bases. CDR1 and CDR2 (germline): SGHTS, YDEGEE. The V gene end was trimmed by 1 base and the J gene end by 5 bases; junction bases not matched to a gene: 8. The CDR3 is made up of 17 amino acids.